Included here is one T cell receptor beta chain sequence, with context. The antigen is undetermined. V was pared by 6 bases and J by 2 bases, with 10 bases between. Germline loops: CDR1 SNHLY, CDR2 FYNNEI. The CDR3 covers 13 residues. This sample is part of a study of blood T cells in healthy people across ages. Study-wide findings and caveats: Per million T cells, TCR beta diversity dropped roughly linearly as age increased.

Next came a second PCR, run for about 7 to 12 cycles, which used a sample-barcoded 5' primer along with a J-beta primer mix. TCRdb fed the 5' RACE reads into MiXCR, producing one record per CDR3 protein. The sample shows roughly 1.6 million distinct CDR3 sequences, about 31% of them seen only once. The TCR was taken from a woman in her twenties or thirties in good health. The chain links TRBV2 to TRBJ1-1; no clear D. Sequencing was performed on blood. The CDR3 bases are TGTGCCAGCAGAGAGGACGGAAACACTGAAGCTTTCTTT. Encoded protein: CASREDGNTEAFF.